This T cell receptor (beta chain) was sequenced for a study of Ad26.COV2.S vaccination and SARS-CoV-2 variants. As to treatment: over 15 received Ad26.COV2.S at low or high dose, single or two shots; about 5 received placebo; per-sample allocation not given. Samples came from day 63 after the first vaccine or placebo injection. Data came from immunoSEQ multiplex PCR; TCRdb stores just in-frame clones and leaves some out. The sample lists 300,000 to 350,000 clones, about 86% occurring once. The V end was cut by 6 bases, the J end by 8 bases, with 11 bases between. The CDR3 consists of 12 residues. CDR1 and CDR2 from the germline V gene are ENHRY and SYGVKD.

Sequenced material: peripheral blood, taken in a trial of Ad26.COV2.S vaccine versus placebo. The sequence came from a person aged 18-60 years who received the Ad26.COV2.S COVID-19 vaccine or a placebo. The chain is built from TRBV10-3 and TRBJ2-1, with D hard to call. The CDR3 bases are TGTGCCATCAGCATCTCATGGGATGAGCAGTTCTTC. It encodes CAISISWDEQFF.